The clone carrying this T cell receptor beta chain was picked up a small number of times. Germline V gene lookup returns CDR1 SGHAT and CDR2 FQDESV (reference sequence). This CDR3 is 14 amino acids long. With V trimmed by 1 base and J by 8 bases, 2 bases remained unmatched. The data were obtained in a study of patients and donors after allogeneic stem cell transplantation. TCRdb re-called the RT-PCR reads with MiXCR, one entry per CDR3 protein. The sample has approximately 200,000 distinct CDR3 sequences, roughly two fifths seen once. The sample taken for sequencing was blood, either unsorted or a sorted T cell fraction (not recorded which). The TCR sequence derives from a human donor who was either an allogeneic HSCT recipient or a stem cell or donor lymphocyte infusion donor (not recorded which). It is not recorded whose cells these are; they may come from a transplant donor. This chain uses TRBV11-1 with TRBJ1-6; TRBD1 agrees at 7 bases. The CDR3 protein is CASSLGDRDSPLHF. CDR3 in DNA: TGTGCCAGCAGCTTAGGGGACAGAGATTCACCCCTCCACTTT.